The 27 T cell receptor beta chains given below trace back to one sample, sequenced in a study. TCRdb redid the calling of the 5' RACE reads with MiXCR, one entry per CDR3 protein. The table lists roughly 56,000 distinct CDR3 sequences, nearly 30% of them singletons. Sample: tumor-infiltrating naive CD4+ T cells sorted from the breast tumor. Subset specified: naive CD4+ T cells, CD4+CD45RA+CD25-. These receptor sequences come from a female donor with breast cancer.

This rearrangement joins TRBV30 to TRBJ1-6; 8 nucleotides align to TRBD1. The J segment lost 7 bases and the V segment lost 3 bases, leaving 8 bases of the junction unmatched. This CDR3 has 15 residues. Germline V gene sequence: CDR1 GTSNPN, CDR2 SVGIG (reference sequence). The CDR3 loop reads CAWRLTGARNSPLHF. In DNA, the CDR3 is TGTGCCTGGAGATTGACAGGGGCGAGGAATTCACCCCTCCACTTT.

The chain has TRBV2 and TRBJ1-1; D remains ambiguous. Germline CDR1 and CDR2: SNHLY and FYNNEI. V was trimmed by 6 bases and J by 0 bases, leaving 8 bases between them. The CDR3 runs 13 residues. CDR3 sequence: CASSDHLNTEAFF. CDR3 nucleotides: TGTGCCAGCAGCGATCACCTGAACACTGAAGCTTTCTTT.

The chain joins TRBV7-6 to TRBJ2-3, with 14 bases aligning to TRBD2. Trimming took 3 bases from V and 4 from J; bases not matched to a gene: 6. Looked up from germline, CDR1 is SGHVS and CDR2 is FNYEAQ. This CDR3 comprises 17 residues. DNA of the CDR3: TGTGCCAGCAGCTTGGGACTAGCGGGAGAGCTGGCAGATACGCAGTATTTT. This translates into CASSLGLAGELADTQYF.

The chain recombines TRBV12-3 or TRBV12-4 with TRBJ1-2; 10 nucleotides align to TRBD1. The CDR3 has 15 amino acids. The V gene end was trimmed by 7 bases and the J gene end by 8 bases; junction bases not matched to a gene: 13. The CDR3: CASNSRDRGFGGYTF. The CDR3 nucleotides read TGTGCCAGCAATAGTCGGGACAGGGGCTTCGGGGGCTACACCTTC.

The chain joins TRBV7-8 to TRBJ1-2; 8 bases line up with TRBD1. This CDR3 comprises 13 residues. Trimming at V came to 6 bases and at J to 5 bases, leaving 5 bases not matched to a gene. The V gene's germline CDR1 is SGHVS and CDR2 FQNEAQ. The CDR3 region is CASSQDREYGYTF. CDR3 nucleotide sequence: TGTGCCAGCAGTCAGGACAGGGAGTATGGCTACACCTTC.

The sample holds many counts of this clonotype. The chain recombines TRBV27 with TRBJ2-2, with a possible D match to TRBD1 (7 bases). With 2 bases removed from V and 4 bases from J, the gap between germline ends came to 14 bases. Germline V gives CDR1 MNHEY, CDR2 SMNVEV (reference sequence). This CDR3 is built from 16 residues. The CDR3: CASSLRRGLGTGELFF. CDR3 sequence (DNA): TGTGCCAGCAGTTTACGGAGGGGGCTCGGCACCGGGGAGCTGTTTTTT.

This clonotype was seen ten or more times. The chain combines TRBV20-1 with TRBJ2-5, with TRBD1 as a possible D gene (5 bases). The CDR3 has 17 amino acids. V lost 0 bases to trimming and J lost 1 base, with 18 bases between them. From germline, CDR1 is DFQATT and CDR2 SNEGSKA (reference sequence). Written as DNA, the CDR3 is TGCAGTGCTAGAGATCCTACGATGGGGCACCGCCAAGAGACCCAGTACTTC. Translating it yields CSARDPTMGHRQETQYF.

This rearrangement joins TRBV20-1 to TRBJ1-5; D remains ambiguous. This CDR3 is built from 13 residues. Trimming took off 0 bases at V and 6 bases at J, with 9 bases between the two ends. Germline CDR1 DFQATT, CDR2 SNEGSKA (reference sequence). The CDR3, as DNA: TGCAGTGCTAGAGAATTAAACGGTCAGCCCCAGCATTTT. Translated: CSARELNGQPQHF.

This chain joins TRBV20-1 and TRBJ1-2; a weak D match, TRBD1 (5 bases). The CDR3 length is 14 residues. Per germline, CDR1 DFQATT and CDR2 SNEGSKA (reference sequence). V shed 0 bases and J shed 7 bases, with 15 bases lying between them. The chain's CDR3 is CSARDLRGGFGYTF. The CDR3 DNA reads TGCAGTGCTAGAGATTTAAGGGGCGGGTTTGGCTACACCTTC.

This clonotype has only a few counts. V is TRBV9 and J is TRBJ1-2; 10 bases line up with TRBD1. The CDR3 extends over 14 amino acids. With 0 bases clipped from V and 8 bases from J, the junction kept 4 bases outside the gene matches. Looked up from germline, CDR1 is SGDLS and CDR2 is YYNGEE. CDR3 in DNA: TGTGCCAGCAGCGTAGCCGGGACAGGGGTCGGCTACACCTTC. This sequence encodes CASSVAGTGVGYTF.

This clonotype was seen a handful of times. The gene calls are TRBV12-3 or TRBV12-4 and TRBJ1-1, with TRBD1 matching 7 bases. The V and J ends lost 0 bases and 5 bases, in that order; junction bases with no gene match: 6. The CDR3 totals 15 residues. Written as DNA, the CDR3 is TGTGCCAGCAGTTTAGCGGGAACAGGGGTGACTGAAGCTTTCTTT. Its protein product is CASSLAGTGVTEAFF.

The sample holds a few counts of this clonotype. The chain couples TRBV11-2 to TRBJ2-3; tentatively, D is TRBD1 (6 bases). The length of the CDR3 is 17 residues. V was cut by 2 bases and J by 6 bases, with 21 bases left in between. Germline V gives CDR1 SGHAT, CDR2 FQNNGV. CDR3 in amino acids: CASSLSRQGRLSDTQYF. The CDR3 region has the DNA TGTGCCAGCAGCTTATCTCGGCAGGGGCGTTTATCGGATACGCAGTATTTT.

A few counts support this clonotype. The DNA for the CDR3 is TGTGCCTGGAGTAGACAGGGAGGAGATACGCAGTATTTT. It translates to CAWSRQGGDTQYF. This rearrangement joins TRBV30 to TRBJ2-3; possibly TRBD1 for D (7 bases). Germline loops: CDR1 GTSNPN, CDR2 SVGIG (reference sequence). The length of the CDR3 is 13 residues. V was shortened by 2 bases and J by 5 bases, with 11 bases between the two germline ends. Based on the CDR3 plus reference TRBV30 and TRBJ2-3, the full variable domain is SQTIHQWPATLVQPVGSPLSLECTVEGTSNPNLYWYRQAAGRGLQLLFYSVGIGQISSEVPQNLSASRPQDRQFILSSKKLLLSDSGFYLCAWSRQGGDTQYFGPGTRLTVL.

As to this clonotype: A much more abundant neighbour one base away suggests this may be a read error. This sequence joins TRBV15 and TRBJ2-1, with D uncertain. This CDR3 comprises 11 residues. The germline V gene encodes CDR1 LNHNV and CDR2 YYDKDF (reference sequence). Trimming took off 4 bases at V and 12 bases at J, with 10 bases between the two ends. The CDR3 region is CATSTLAGQFF. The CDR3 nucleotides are TGTGCCACCAGCACCCTGGCTGGGCAGTTCTTC.

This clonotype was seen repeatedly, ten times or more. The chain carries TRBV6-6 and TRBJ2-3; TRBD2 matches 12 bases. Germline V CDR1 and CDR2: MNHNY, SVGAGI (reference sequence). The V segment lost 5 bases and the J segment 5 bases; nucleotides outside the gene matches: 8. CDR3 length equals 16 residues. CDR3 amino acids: CASSDRLAGVRDTQYF. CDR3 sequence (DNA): TGTGCCAGCAGTGATAGACTAGCGGGAGTAAGAGATACGCAGTATTTT.

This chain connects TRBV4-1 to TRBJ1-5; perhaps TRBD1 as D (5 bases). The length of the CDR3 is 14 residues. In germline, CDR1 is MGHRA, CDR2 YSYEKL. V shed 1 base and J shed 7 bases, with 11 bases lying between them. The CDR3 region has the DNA TGCGCCAGCAGCCAAGTCCTAGGGGACCAGCCCCAGCATTTT. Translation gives CASSQVLGDQPQHF.

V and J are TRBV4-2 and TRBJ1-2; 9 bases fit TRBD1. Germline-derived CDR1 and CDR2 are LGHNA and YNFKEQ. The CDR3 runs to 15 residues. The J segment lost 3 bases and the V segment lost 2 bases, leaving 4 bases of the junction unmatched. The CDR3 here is CASSQPDRGDYGYTF. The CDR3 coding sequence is TGTGCCAGCAGCCAACCGGACAGGGGTGACTATGGCTACACCTTC.

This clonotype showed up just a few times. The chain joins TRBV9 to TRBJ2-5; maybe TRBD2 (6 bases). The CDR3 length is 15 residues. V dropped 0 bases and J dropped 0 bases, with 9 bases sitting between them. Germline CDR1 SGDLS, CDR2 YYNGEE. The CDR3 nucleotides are TGTGCCAGCAGCGTAGGGGGGGTATACCAAGAGACCCAGTACTTC. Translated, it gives CASSVGGVYQETQYF.

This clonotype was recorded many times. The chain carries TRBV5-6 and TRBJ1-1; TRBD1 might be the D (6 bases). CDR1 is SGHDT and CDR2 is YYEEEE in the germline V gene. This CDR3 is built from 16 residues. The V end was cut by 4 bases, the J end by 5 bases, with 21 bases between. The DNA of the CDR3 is TGTGCCAGCAGCCACAGGGCCAAGAGATCGGTGACTGAAGCTTTCTTT. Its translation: CASSHRAKRSVTEAFF.

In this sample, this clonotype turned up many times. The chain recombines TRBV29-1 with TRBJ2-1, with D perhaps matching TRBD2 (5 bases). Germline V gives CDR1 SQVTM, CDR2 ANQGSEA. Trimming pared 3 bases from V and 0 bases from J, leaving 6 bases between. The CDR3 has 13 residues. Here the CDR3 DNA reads TGCAGCGTTGATGGGAGCTCCTACAATGAGCAGTTCTTC. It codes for CSVDGSSYNEQFF.

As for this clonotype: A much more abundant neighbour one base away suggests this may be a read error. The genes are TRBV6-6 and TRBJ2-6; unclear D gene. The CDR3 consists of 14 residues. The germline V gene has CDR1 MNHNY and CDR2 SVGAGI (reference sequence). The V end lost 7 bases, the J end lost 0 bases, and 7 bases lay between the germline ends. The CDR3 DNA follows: TGTGCCAGCACCACCTCCTCTGGGGCCAACGTCCTGACTTTC. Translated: CASTTSSGANVLTF.

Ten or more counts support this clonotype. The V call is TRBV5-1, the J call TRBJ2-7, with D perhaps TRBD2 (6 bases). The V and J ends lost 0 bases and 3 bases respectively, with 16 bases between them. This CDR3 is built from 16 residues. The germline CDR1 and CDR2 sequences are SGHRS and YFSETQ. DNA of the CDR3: TGCGCCAGCAGCTTGGGAAGGGCCTCCGGGAGCTACGAGCAGTACTTC. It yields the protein CASSLGRASGSYEQYF.

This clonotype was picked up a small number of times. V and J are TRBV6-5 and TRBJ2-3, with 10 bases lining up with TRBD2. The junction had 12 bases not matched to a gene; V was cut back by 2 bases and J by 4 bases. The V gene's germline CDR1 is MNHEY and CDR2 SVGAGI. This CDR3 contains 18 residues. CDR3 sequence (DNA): TGTGCCAGCAGTTACAGCGGGGTTCAGCGGGGGGGTTCAGATACGCAGTATTTT. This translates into CASSYSGVQRGGSDTQYF.

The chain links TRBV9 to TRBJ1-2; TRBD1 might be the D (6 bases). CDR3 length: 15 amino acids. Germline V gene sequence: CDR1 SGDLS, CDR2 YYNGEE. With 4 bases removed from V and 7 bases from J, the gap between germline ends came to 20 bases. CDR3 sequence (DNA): TGTGCCAGCAGCCTTAATACAGGGATTGTTGGTGGCTACACCTTC. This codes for CASSLNTGIVGGYTF.

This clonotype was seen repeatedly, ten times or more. The CDR3 bases are TGTGCCATCAGTGTGGGACAGGGGATGAACACTGAAGCTTTCTTT. Translated, it gives CAISVGQGMNTEAFF. The genes are TRBV10-3 and TRBJ1-1; 10 nucleotides align to TRBD1. V was clipped by 4 bases and J by 0 bases; unmatched bases: 2. The CDR3 covers 15 residues. Per the germline V gene, CDR1 is ENHRY and CDR2 is SYGVKD.

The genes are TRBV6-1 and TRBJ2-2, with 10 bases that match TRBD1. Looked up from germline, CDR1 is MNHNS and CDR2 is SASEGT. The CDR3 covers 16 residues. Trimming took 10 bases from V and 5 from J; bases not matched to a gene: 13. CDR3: CATTKLRTGGTGELFF. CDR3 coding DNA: TGTGCCACCACGAAACTGAGGACAGGGGGAACCGGGGAGCTGTTTTTT.

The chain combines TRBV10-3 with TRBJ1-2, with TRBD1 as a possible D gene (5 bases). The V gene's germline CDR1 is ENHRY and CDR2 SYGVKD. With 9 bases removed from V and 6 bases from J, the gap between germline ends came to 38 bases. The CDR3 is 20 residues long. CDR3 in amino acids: CAIRTTMGPSHIGVGHGYTF. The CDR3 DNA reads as TGTGCCATTAGAACAACGATGGGACCTAGTCATATTGGGGTTGGTCATGGCTACACCTTC.